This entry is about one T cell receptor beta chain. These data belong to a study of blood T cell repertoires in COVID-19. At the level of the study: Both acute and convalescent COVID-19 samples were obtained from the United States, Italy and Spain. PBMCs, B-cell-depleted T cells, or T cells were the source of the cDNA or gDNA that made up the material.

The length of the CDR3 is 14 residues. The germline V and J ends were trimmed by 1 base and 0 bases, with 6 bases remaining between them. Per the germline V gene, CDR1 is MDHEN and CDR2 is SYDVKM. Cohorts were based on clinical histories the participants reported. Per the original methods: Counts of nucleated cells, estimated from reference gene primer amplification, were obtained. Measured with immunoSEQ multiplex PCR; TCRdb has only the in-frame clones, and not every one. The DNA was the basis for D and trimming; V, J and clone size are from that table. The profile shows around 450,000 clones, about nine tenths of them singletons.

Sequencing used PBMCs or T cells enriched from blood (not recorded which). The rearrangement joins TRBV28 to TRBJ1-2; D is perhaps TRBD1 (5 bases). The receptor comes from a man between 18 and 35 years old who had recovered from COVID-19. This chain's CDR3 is CASSLSGANYGYTF. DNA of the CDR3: TGTGCCAGCAGTTTATCGGGGGCTAACTATGGCTACACCTTC.